The rows below give T cell receptor beta chains drawn from one sample of a study of T cell repertoires in cytomegalovirus infection. One entry per CDR3 protein results from TCRdb running MiXCR on the reads. The sample lists a few hundred thousand distinct CDR3 sequences, around 13% occurring once. Sequencing was done on a sample of PBMCs. Receptors were obtained from a human donor in good health (CMV status not recorded). Some clones in this sample may be carry-over from other donors' samples. Each CDR3 is given with its conserved first and last residue. A D gene is named only where the DNA matches it firmly. Only some rows state a clone size, as once, few, many or a class for expanded clones.

V gene: TRBV12-3/TRBV12-4
D gene: -
J gene: TRBJ2-2
clone size: many
CDR3 DNA: TGTGCCAGCAGTTCCGACAGTTATACCGGGGAGCTGTTTTTT
CDR3 protein: CASSSDSYTGELFF

V gene: TRBV15
D gene: -
J gene: TRBJ2-3
clone size: -
CDR3 DNA: TGTGCCACCAGCAGAGACGGATACACAGATACGCAGTATTTT
CDR3 protein: CATSRDGYTDTQYF

V gene: TRBV7-8
D gene: -
J gene: TRBJ1-2
clone size: many
CDR3 DNA: TGTGCCAGCAGCAGACGGGGGTCTTTGTCGGGCTACACCTTC
CDR3 protein: CASSRRGSLSGYTF

V gene: TRBV7-2
D gene: TRBD2
J gene: TRBJ2-1
clone size: many
CDR3 DNA: TGTGCCAGCTACCGAGCGGGAGGGTTGAATGAGCAGTTCTTC
CDR3 protein: CASYRAGGLNEQFF

V gene: TRBV28
D gene: -
J gene: TRBJ1-4
clone size: -
CDR3 DNA: TGTGCCAGCAGTCTATCAGCCCCGGGGGCGCCTAATGAAAAACTGTTTTTT
CDR3 protein: CASSLSAPGAPNEKLFF

V gene: TRBV7-9
D gene: TRBD1
J gene: TRBJ2-1
clone size: -
CDR3 DNA: TGTGCCAGCAGCTTGGAACAGGGGAAGCAGTTCTTC
CDR3 protein: CASSLEQGKQFF

V gene: TRBV29-1
D gene: -
J gene: TRBJ1-1
clone size: -
CDR3 DNA: TGCAGCGTCCTCCGGACTCACGCTGAAGCTTTCTTT
CDR3 protein: CSVLRTHAEAFF

V gene: TRBV9
D gene: TRBD2
J gene: TRBJ2-3
clone size: -
CDR3 DNA: TGTGCCAGCAGCACTGGCGGGAGGAGCACAGATACGCAGTATTTT
CDR3 protein: CASSTGGRSTDTQYF

V gene: TRBV20-1
D gene: -
J gene: TRBJ2-5
clone size: few
CDR3 DNA: TGCAGTGCTAGTCAGGGCCCACAAGAGACCCAGTACTTC
CDR3 protein: CSASQGPQETQYF

V gene: TRBV12-3/TRBV12-4
D gene: TRBD1
J gene: TRBJ2-7
clone size: -
CDR3 DNA: TGTGCCAGCAGGCCTTTAGGGACAGTGGATACCGAGCAGTACTTC
CDR3 protein: CASRPLGTVDTEQYF

V gene: TRBV29-1
D gene: -
J gene: TRBJ2-7
clone size: few
CDR3 DNA: TGCAGCGTTGTCAACCCCTCCTACGAGCAGTACTTC
CDR3 protein: CSVVNPSYEQYF

V gene: TRBV2
D gene: TRBD2
J gene: TRBJ2-1
clone size: many
CDR3 DNA: TGTGCCAGCCCGGGACTAGCGGGAGGGCCTTTAAATGAGCAGTTCTTC
CDR3 protein: CASPGLAGGPLNEQFF

V gene: TRBV7-6
D gene: -
J gene: TRBJ2-7
clone size: few
CDR3 DNA: TGTGCCAGCAGCCGACCATGGGACGAGCAGTACTTC
CDR3 protein: CASSRPWDEQYF

V gene: TRBV19
D gene: -
J gene: TRBJ1-1
clone size: many
CDR3 DNA: TGTGCCAGTACCCCCACCGAGCGGAACACTGAAGCTTTCTTT
CDR3 protein: CASTPTERNTEAFF

V gene: TRBV2
D gene: TRBD2
J gene: TRBJ2-1
clone size: few
CDR3 DNA: TGTGCCAGCAGTCCCTTTAGCGGGGGGGCTTCCTACAATGAGCAGTTCTTC
CDR3 protein: CASSPFSGGASYNEQFF

V gene: TRBV20-1
D gene: TRBD2
J gene: TRBJ2-3
clone size: few
CDR3 DNA: TGCAGTGCCATCCGCCCGGGACTAGCGGAGGGGGATACGCAGTATTTT
CDR3 protein: CSAIRPGLAEGDTQYF

V gene: TRBV7-6
D gene: TRBD1
J gene: TRBJ1-5
clone size: many
CDR3 DNA: TGTGCCAGCAGCCAGGGGGAAGGGGGCAATCAGCCCCAGCATTTT
CDR3 protein: CASSQGEGGNQPQHF

V gene: TRBV29-1
D gene: TRBD1
J gene: TRBJ1-2
clone size: many
CDR3 DNA: TGCAGCGTTCCCGGGACAGGGGGCTTGAGCAATGGCTACACCTTC
CDR3 protein: CSVPGTGGLSNGYTF

V gene: TRBV12-5
D gene: TRBD1
J gene: TRBJ1-5
clone size: many
CDR3 DNA: TGTGCTAGTGGTTCTCATGCCGGGACAGGCAATCAGCCCCAGCATTTT
CDR3 protein: CASGSHAGTGNQPQHF

V gene: TRBV7-2
D gene: TRBD1
J gene: TRBJ1-3
clone size: many
CDR3 DNA: TGTGCCAGCAGCTTACTGGTCTCCAGGGGGTCTGGAAACACCATATATTTT
CDR3 protein: CASSLLVSRGSGNTIYF

V gene: TRBV7-3
D gene: -
J gene: TRBJ2-2
clone size: few
CDR3 DNA: TGTGCCAGCAGCTTCACAGGGTCTTCCGGGGAGCTGTTTTTT
CDR3 protein: CASSFTGSSGELFF

V gene: TRBV11-2
D gene: -
J gene: TRBJ2-3
clone size: few
CDR3 DNA: TGTGCCACCCAAGGGGGGATTAGCACAGATACGCAGTATTTT
CDR3 protein: CATQGGISTDTQYF

V gene: TRBV7-6
D gene: -
J gene: TRBJ1-3
clone size: many
CDR3 DNA: TGTGCCAGCAGCTTAGGGGGGTTACCTCCTGGAAACACCATATATTTT
CDR3 protein: CASSLGGLPPGNTIYF

V gene: TRBV12-3/TRBV12-4
D gene: -
J gene: TRBJ1-5
clone size: many
CDR3 DNA: TGTGCCAGCCGAATTAGCGCAGGGGTTGGGGGCAATCAGCCCCAGCATTTT
CDR3 protein: CASRISAGVGGNQPQHF

V gene: TRBV7-2
D gene: TRBD2
J gene: TRBJ2-5
clone size: many
CDR3 DNA: TGTGCCAGCAGCCATCACGGATTAGCGGGAGTCTGGGAGACCCAGTACTTC
CDR3 protein: CASSHHGLAGVWETQYF

V gene: TRBV20-1
D gene: -
J gene: TRBJ2-3
clone size: -
CDR3 DNA: TGCAGTGCTAGAGATGCCTTAAGGGATACGCAGTATTTT
CDR3 protein: CSARDALRDTQYF

V gene: TRBV14
D gene: TRBD2
J gene: TRBJ2-3
clone size: -
CDR3 DNA: TGTGCCAGCAGCCAGCGTCTAGCGGGAGCATCTGATACGCAGTATTTT
CDR3 protein: CASSQRLAGASDTQYF

V gene: TRBV7-2
D gene: TRBD2
J gene: TRBJ2-5
clone size: many
CDR3 DNA: TGTGCCAGCAGCCCCAAGACTAGCGGGGGTGGTGTGACCCAGTACTTC
CDR3 protein: CASSPKTSGGGVTQYF

V gene: TRBV28
D gene: -
J gene: TRBJ1-1
clone size: many
CDR3 DNA: TGTGCCAGCAGCCGACCCGGGGATGGGCGCCCAGCTTTCTTT
CDR3 protein: CASSRPGDGRPAFF

V gene: TRBV28
D gene: -
J gene: TRBJ2-3
clone size: -
CDR3 DNA: TGTGCCAGCAGTTTTACCGACCTGAATACGCAGTATTTT
CDR3 protein: CASSFTDLNTQYF

V gene: TRBV4-1
D gene: -
J gene: TRBJ1-1
clone size: many
CDR3 DNA: TGCGCCAGCAGCCAAGGCTGGGGCACTGAAGCTTTCTTT
CDR3 protein: CASSQGWGTEAFF

V gene: TRBV7-2
D gene: TRBD1
J gene: TRBJ2-2
clone size: many
CDR3 DNA: TGTGCCAGCAACAACAGGGGATACACCGGGGAGCTGTTTTTT
CDR3 protein: CASNNRGYTGELFF

V gene: TRBV27
D gene: -
J gene: TRBJ2-7
clone size: -
CDR3 DNA: TGTGCCAGCATGTCAGGGTACGAGCAGTACTTC
CDR3 protein: CASMSGYEQYF

V gene: TRBV11-2
D gene: -
J gene: TRBJ2-7
clone size: many
CDR3 DNA: TGTGCCAGCAGCTTATCCTTCTTGCAGGGGTCCTACGAGCAGTACTTC
CDR3 protein: CASSLSFLQGSYEQYF

V gene: TRBV20-1
D gene: TRBD1
J gene: TRBJ2-5
clone size: -
CDR3 DNA: TGCAGTGAAAAGGGGGCAGGAACCCAAGAGACCCAGTACTTC
CDR3 protein: CSEKGAGTQETQYF

V gene: TRBV28
D gene: -
J gene: TRBJ1-5
clone size: few
CDR3 DNA: TGTGCCAGCAGTTTTCCCCCTGCAGTCAATCAGCCCCAGCATTTT
CDR3 protein: CASSFPPAVNQPQHF

V gene: TRBV7-2
D gene: -
J gene: TRBJ2-5
clone size: many
CDR3 DNA: TGTGCCAGCAGCTCCGGGGTGTACCAAGAGACCCAGTACTTC
CDR3 protein: CASSSGVYQETQYF

V gene: TRBV6-2/TRBV6-3
D gene: -
J gene: TRBJ2-7
clone size: few
CDR3 DNA: TGTGCCAGCAGTTACGACAGCTTCTACGAGCAGTACTTC
CDR3 protein: CASSYDSFYEQYF

V gene: TRBV20-1
D gene: -
J gene: TRBJ2-3
clone size: -
CDR3 DNA: TGCAGTGCTAGAGGGCAGGGCCCAGTCACAGATACGCAGTATTTT
CDR3 protein: CSARGQGPVTDTQYF

V gene: TRBV4-2
D gene: -
J gene: TRBJ2-3
clone size: -
CDR3 DNA: TGTGCCAGCAGCCAAGATCAAAGCCCAGATACGCAGTATTTT
CDR3 protein: CASSQDQSPDTQYF

V gene: TRBV7-9
D gene: -
J gene: TRBJ2-7
clone size: few
CDR3 DNA: TGTGCCAGCAGCCCAGTCGGCGGGAACTACGAGCAGTACTTC
CDR3 protein: CASSPVGGNYEQYF

V gene: TRBV7-2
D gene: -
J gene: TRBJ2-2
clone size: many
CDR3 DNA: TGTGCCAGGCCGGCTAGCCGATACACCGGGGAGCTGTTTTTT
CDR3 protein: CARPASRYTGELFF

V gene: TRBV6-2/TRBV6-3
D gene: TRBD2
J gene: TRBJ2-3
clone size: few
CDR3 DNA: TGTGCCAGCAGTCGAAGCGGGAGGGGAACAGATACGCAGTATTTT
CDR3 protein: CASSRSGRGTDTQYF

V gene: TRBV10-3
D gene: -
J gene: TRBJ2-6
clone size: -
CDR3 DNA: TGTGCCATCCCGGGGCCGTCGAGCTCTGGGGCCAACGTCCTGACTTTC
CDR3 protein: CAIPGPSSSGANVLTF

V gene: TRBV12-3/TRBV12-4
D gene: -
J gene: TRBJ1-1
clone size: many
CDR3 DNA: TGTGCCAGCACTACCCTAGGCACTGAAGCTTTCTTT
CDR3 protein: CASTTLGTEAFF

V gene: TRBV7-9
D gene: -
J gene: TRBJ2-3
clone size: -
CDR3 DNA: TGTGCCAGCAGCTTAAACCTCGGGGCAGATACGCAGTATTTT
CDR3 protein: CASSLNLGADTQYF

V gene: TRBV28
D gene: TRBD2
J gene: TRBJ2-1
clone size: -
CDR3 DNA: TGTGCCAGCAGTTTGACTAGCGGGTTTTACAATGAGCAGTTCTTC
CDR3 protein: CASSLTSGFYNEQFF

V gene: TRBV7-2
D gene: -
J gene: TRBJ2-1
clone size: many
CDR3 DNA: TGTGCCAGCAGCGTTTACAATGAGCAGTTCTTC
CDR3 protein: CASSVYNEQFF

V gene: TRBV28
D gene: TRBD1
J gene: TRBJ2-1
clone size: -
CDR3 DNA: TGTGCCAGCAGTTCGCCGGGACAGGGTCACAATGAGCAGTTCTTC
CDR3 protein: CASSSPGQGHNEQFF